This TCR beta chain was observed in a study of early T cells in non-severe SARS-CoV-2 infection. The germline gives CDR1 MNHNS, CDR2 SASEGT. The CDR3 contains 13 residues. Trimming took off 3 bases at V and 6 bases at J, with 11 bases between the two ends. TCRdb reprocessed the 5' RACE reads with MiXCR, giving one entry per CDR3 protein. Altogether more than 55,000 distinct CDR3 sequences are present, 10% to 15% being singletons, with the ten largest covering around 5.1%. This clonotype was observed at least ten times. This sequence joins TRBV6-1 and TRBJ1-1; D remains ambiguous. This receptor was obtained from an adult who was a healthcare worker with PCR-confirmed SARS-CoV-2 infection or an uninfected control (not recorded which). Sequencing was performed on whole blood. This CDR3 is CASSDRGTAEAFF. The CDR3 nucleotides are TGTGCCAGCAGTGATCGGGGAACGGCTGAAGCTTTCTTT.